These 16 T cell receptor beta chains came from one sample sequenced in a study of cytomegalovirus exposure and HLA in healthy donors. PCR used 60 Vbeta primers and 13 Jbeta primers. Some clones are missing from TCRdb's copy, which holds only in-frame ones; the method was immunoSEQ multiplex PCR. The sample consists of 130,000 or so clones, more than 65% of them appearing once. The source material was PBMCs. The receptors shown here come from a male donor in good health and CMV-seropositive.

This clone was observed a single time. The rearrangement links TRBV7-8 to TRBJ1-1, with TRBD1 matching 8 bases. Germline V gene sequence: CDR1 SGHVS, CDR2 FQNEAQ. The CDR3 consists of 16 residues. The V segment lost 1 base and the J segment 2 bases; nucleotides outside the gene matches: 6. Here the CDR3 reads CASSLGWTGKNTEAFF. The CDR3 region has the DNA TGTGCCAGCAGCTTAGGTTGGACAGGGAAAAACACTGAAGCTTTCTTT.

The chain links TRBV6-1 to TRBJ2-3; TRBD1 aligns across 9 bases. V gave up 0 bases and J gave up 4 bases; unmatched junction bases: 2. The CDR3 has 15 amino acids. Germline V gene sequence: CDR1 MNHNS, CDR2 SASEGT. The CDR3: CASSEATGGADTQYF. DNA for the CDR3: TGTGCCAGCAGTGAAGCAACAGGGGGCGCAGATACGCAGTATTTT.

The chain links TRBV6-1 to TRBJ1-4, with 8 nucleotides matching TRBD1. With 6 bases clipped from V and 3 bases from J, the junction kept 6 bases outside the gene matches. The V gene's germline CDR1 is MNHNS and CDR2 SASEGT. This CDR3 spans 15 amino acids. The CDR3 reads CASRHGTGANEKLFF. CDR3 in DNA: TGTGCCAGCAGACACGGGACAGGTGCTAATGAAAAACTGTTTTTT.

To note about this clone: At one end, the junction sequence differs from germline, possibly due to a read error. The rearrangement uses TRBV7-9 and TRBJ2-2; D might be TRBD1 (5 bases). The CDR3 contains 17 residues. Per the germline V gene, CDR1 is SEHNR and CDR2 is FQNEAQ (reference sequence). DNA of the CDR3: TGTTCCAGCAGCTTAGGCCCGCTAGGGGATCTCACCGGGGAGCTGTTTTTT. Translated: CSSSLGPLGDLTGELFF.

The rearrangement joins TRBV5-1 to TRBJ2-1; 13 bases fit TRBD2. Germline trimming cut 5 bases from V and 5 bases from J; bases unmatched to any gene: 7. CDR1 is SGHRS, CDR2 YFSETQ, per germline. The CDR3 length is 16 residues. For the CDR3, the DNA is TGCGCCAGCAGTCTTGCCGGGACTAGCGGGAACAATGAGCAGTTCTTC. Its protein is CASSLAGTSGNNEQFF.

This sequence joins TRBV27 and TRBJ2-3, with 9 bases fitting TRBD1. With V trimmed by 3 bases and J by 1 base, 14 bases remained unmatched. This CDR3 is 19 amino acids long. Germline V gene data show CDR1 as MNHEY and CDR2 as SMNVEV (reference sequence). CDR3 coding DNA: TGTGCCAGCAGTTTCCCGGGACAGGGAGGGAATAGCGGCACAGATACGCAGTATTTT. Its translation: CASSFPGQGGNSGTDTQYF.

Concerning this clone: One end of the junction is discordant with germline, which a read error may explain. The V gene is TRBV7-9, the J gene TRBJ1-3; 8 bases line up with TRBD1. The V gene's germline CDR1 is SEHNR and CDR2 FQNEAQ (reference sequence). This CDR3 is 16 amino acids long. CDR3 residues: CSSSFYGQGARNTIYF. The CDR3 DNA is TGTTCCAGCAGCTTCTACGGGCAGGGGGCAAGAAACACCATATATTTT.

The chain is built from TRBV28 and TRBJ2-3; TRBD1 aligns across 10 bases. The trim removed 6 bases at V and 0 bases at J, leaving 6 bases unmatched. The CDR3 consists of 16 residues. The V gene's germline CDR1 is MDHEN and CDR2 SYDVKM. The CDR3 DNA reads TGTGCCAGCAGCTTTGACAGGGGGCGAAGCACAGATACGCAGTATTTT. Its translation: CASSFDRGRSTDTQYF.

This sequence joins TRBV29-1 and TRBJ2-7; D is undetermined. The V end lost 1 base, the J end lost 0 bases, and 4 bases lay between the germline ends. CDR1 and CDR2 from the germline V gene are SQVTM and ANQGSEA. The length of the CDR3 is 12 residues. The CDR3 DNA reads TGCAGCGTTGAAGTGAGCTCCTACGAGCAGTACTTC. Translating it yields CSVEVSSYEQYF.

CDR3 protein: CASRGDRTTNEKLFF. CDR3 in DNA: TGTGCCAGCAGAGGGGACAGGACCACTAATGAAAAACTGTTTTTT. The chain carries TRBV25-1 and TRBJ1-4; 8 bases fit TRBD1. Trimming removed 6 bases from V and 2 bases from J; junction bases left unmatched: 5. Germline assignment: CDR1 MGHDK and CDR2 SYGVNS. This CDR3 spans 15 amino acids.

This sequence joins TRBV29-1 and TRBJ2-6, with TRBD2 as a possible D gene (5 bases). This CDR3 comprises 14 residues. Germline loops: CDR1 SQVTM, CDR2 ANQGSEA. With 7 bases removed from V and 3 bases from J, the gap between germline ends came to 13 bases. In DNA, the CDR3 is TGCAGCGCCCGGTCGGGGTATGGGGCCAACGTCCTGACTTTC. Its translation is CSARSGYGANVLTF.

The V gene is TRBV21-1, the J gene TRBJ2-7; the table's D call of TRBD2 was not tested on the DNA. TRBV21-1 is noted as a pseudogene. The CDR3 extends over 16 amino acids. Here the CDR3 DNA reads TGTGCCAGCAGCAAATCGGCGGCAGTTACTAACTACGAGCAGTACTTC. Translation gives CASSKSAAVTNYEQYF.

J is TRBJ2-2 and V is TRBV18, with a weak D call TRBD1 (7 bases). The CDR3 extends over 15 amino acids. The germline V gene encodes CDR1 KGHSH and CDR2 LQKENI. Deletions cut 3 bases from V and 4 bases from J, with 12 bases between. The CDR3, as DNA: TGTGCCAGCTCACCGCAGGGGGAGGTCACCGGGGAGCTGTTTTTT. It encodes CASSPQGEVTGELFF. Together with reference TRBV18 and TRBJ2-2, the CDR3 gives the full variable domain: NAGVMQNPRHLVRRRGQEARLRCSPMKGHSHVYWYRQLPEEGLKFMVYLQKENIIDESGMPKERFSAEFPKEGPSILRIQQVVRGDSAAYFCASSPQGEVTGELFFGEGSRLTVL.

The chain combines TRBV15 with TRBJ2-7; TRBD2 agrees at 7 bases. V was pared by 1 base and J by 1 base, with 1 base of the junction left unmatched. The CDR3 extends over 14 amino acids. CDR1 and CDR2 (germline): LNHNV, YYDKDF (reference sequence). CDR3 sequence reads: CATSRGGGSYEQYF. The CDR3 nucleotides read TGTGCCACCAGCAGAGGGGGAGGGTCCTACGAGCAGTACTTC.

This rearrangement joins TRBV7-9 to TRBJ1-3; possibly TRBD1 for D (5 bases). This CDR3 is 15 amino acids long. The ends were cut back, 1 base at V and 4 bases at J, with 11 bases in the middle. CDR1 is SEHNR and CDR2 is FQNEAQ in the germline V gene (reference sequence). This CDR3 reads CASSLDSREGNTIYF. In nucleotides, the CDR3 is TGTGCCAGCAGCTTAGATTCCAGGGAAGGAAACACCATATATTTT.

The genes are TRBV7-2 and TRBJ2-5; D unclear. The J call may not be correct, given that the DNA end is closer to TRBJ2-7. Looked up from germline, CDR1 is SGHTA and CDR2 is FQGNSA. This CDR3 has 17 amino acids. CDR3 residues: CASSLAVRGRDSYEQYF. CDR3 nucleotide sequence: TGTGCCAGCAGCTTAGCGGTCCGAGGCAGAGACTCCTACGAGCAGTACTTC.